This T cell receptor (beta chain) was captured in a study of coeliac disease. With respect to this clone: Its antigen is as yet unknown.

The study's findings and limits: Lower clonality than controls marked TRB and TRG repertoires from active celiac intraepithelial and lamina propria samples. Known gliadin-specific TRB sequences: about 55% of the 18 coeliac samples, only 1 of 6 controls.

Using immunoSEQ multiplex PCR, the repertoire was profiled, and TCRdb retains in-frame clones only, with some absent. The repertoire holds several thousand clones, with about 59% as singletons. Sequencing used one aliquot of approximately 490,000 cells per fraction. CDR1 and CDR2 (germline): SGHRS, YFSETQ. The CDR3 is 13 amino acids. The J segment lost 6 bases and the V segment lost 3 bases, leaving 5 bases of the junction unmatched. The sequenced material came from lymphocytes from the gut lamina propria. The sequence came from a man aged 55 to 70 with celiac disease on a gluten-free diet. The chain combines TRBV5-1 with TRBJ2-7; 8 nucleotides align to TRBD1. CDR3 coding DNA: TGCGCCAGCAGCTCGGGACAGGATGGCGAGCAGTACTTC. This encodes CASSSGQDGEQYF.